This T cell receptor (beta chain) appears in the sequencing data of a study of blood T cell repertoires in COVID-19. Enrollees, about 18 to 89 years old, lived in 20 to 25 US areas. Two negative PCRs, clearance, or symptom resolution had been documented for recovered Cohort 3 donors. The CDR3 runs to 15 residues. Germline V lookup: CDR1 LGHNA, CDR2 YNFKEQ. V shed 5 bases, J shed 3 bases, and the junction held 7 bases outside the gene matches. Original methodology: Amplifying reference gene primers gave estimates of nucleated cell counts. Assay used: immunoSEQ multiplex PCR; TCRdb lists only in-frame clones, some missing. V and J calls and clone size are given by that table; D and trimming were obtained from the DNA. Of around 330,000 clones in the sample, about nine tenths are singletons; the top ten hold roughly 5.2%.

The sample was PBMCs or T cells enriched from blood (not recorded which). The rearrangement joins TRBV4-2 to TRBJ1-5, with TRBD1 identical over 7 bases. This sequence was found in a man aged 60 to 69 who had recovered from COVID-19. In nucleotides, the CDR3 is TGTGCCAGCAGCGCCGAAGACAGGGACAATCAGCCCCAGCATTTT. Its translation: CASSAEDRDNQPQHF.